A single sample gave rise to the 22 T cell receptor beta chains below, sequenced in a study of T cell responses to AZD1222 COVID-19 vaccine. Data came from immunoSEQ multiplex PCR; TCRdb stores just in-frame clones and leaves some out. This table holds over 120,000 clones, 85% to 95% found once. The sample was peripheral blood, taken after recovery from COVID-19. Receptor source: an adult who had recovered from COVID-19.

The chain carries TRBV29-1 and TRBJ1-1; D possibly corresponds to TRBD1 (5 bases). Trimming stripped 6 bases from V and 3 bases from J, with 11 bases between. In germline, CDR1 is SQVTM, CDR2 ANQGSEA. The CDR3 spans 12 residues. The CDR3 sequence: CSVGARDTEAFF. CDR3 in DNA: TGCAGCGTCGGGGCGCGGGACACTGAAGCTTTCTTT.

This chain uses TRBV19 with TRBJ2-7, with 9 bases fitting TRBD1. The CDR3 spans 19 residues. Per germline, CDR1 LNHDA and CDR2 SQIVND (reference sequence). Trimming removed 10 bases from V and 0 bases from J; junction bases left unmatched: 22. This chain's CDR3 is CATSLNGGQGKTNSYEQYF. In nucleotides, the CDR3 is TGTGCCACTTCTTTGAATGGGGGACAGGGCAAAACCAACTCCTACGAGCAGTACTTC.

The V and J genes are TRBV5-1 and TRBJ1-2, with D maybe TRBD1 (5 bases). Between the trimmed V and J ends, which lost 0 bases and 6 bases, there was a span of 9 bases. The CDR3 sequence is 13 residues long. CDR1 is SGHRS, CDR2 YFSETQ, per germline. In nucleotides, the CDR3 is TGCGCCAGCAGCTTGGTTGGAGGGGATGGCTACACCTTC. Translating it yields CASSLVGGDGYTF. The full variable domain, with the rest looked up from reference TRBV5-1 and TRBJ1-2, is KAGVTQTPRYLIKTRGQQVTLSCSPISGHRSVSWYQQTPGQGLQFLFEYFSETQRNKGNFPGRFSGRQFSNSRSEMNVSTLELGDSALYLCASSLVGGDGYTFGSGTRLTVV.

This clone appeared a single time. The chain combines TRBV30 with TRBJ2-7; D gene uncertain. From germline, CDR1 is GTSNPN and CDR2 SVGIG (reference sequence). This CDR3 spans 13 amino acids. V was trimmed by 1 base and J by 2 bases, leaving 9 bases between them. In DNA, the CDR3 is TGTGCCTGGAGTGGTGCGAGAACCTACGAGCAGTACTTC. Encoded protein: CAWSGARTYEQYF. Drawing the rest from reference TRBV30 and TRBJ2-7, the complete variable domain is SQTIHQWPATLVQPVGSPLSLECTVEGTSNPNLYWYRQAAGRGLQLLFYSVGIGQISSEVPQNLSASRPQDRQFILSSKKLLLSDSGFYLCAWSGARTYEQYFGPGTRLTVT.

This clone was counted a few times. This rearrangement joins TRBV4-1 to TRBJ1-6; the match to TRBD1 covers 8 bases. The CDR3 sequence is 15 residues long. Germline-derived CDR1 and CDR2 are MGHRA and YSYEKL. J was trimmed by 10 bases and V by 3 bases; bases with no gene match: 8. The CDR3 coding sequence is TGCGCCAGCAGCCAGTTAGGACAGGGAGGATCACCCCTCCACTTT. Translating it yields CASSQLGQGGSPLHF.

V is TRBV5-1 and J is TRBJ2-4, with 7 bases matching TRBD1. The V and J ends lost 4 bases and 8 bases, in that order; junction bases with no gene match: 9. The CDR3 loop spans 14 amino acids. In germline, CDR1 is SGHRS, CDR2 YFSETQ. The CDR3 DNA reads as TGCGCCAGCAGCCTGGGACAGAAGTTTGACATTCAGTACTTC. It encodes CASSLGQKFDIQYF. The full variable domain, its missing parts supplied by reference TRBV5-1 and TRBJ2-4, is KAGVTQTPRYLIKTRGQQVTLSCSPISGHRSVSWYQQTPGQGLQFLFEYFSETQRNKGNFPGRFSGRQFSNSRSEMNVSTLELGDSALYLCASSLGQKFDIQYFGAGTRLSVL.

The rearrangement links TRBV10-1 to TRBJ2-7; TRBD1 aligns across 9 bases. The CDR3 runs 13 residues. With V trimmed by 6 bases and J by 5 bases, 5 bases remained unmatched. In germline, CDR1 is WNHNN, CDR2 SYGVQD (reference sequence). CDR3 sequence reads: CASSPGTGNEQYF. The CDR3, as DNA: TGCGCCAGCAGCCCCGGGACAGGGAACGAGCAGTACTTC.

This chain uses TRBV5-4 with TRBJ1-1, with TRBD1 matching over 9 bases. The V gene's germline CDR1 is SGHNT and CDR2 YYREEE (reference sequence). This CDR3 is 15 amino acids long. V shed 0 bases, J shed 6 bases, and the junction held 6 bases outside the gene matches. The CDR3 reads CASSLATGGSAEAFF. The CDR3 nucleotides read TGTGCCAGCAGCTTGGCCACAGGGGGCTCTGCTGAAGCTTTCTTT.

CDR3 DNA: TGTGCCAGCAGACGGGAGGGAAGCGGTCCTCCTGGGCAGTACTTC. Translated, it gives CASRREGSGPPGQYF. This rearrangement joins TRBV2 to TRBJ2-7, with TRBD2 identical over 8 bases. The V and J ends lost 6 bases and 9 bases, in that order; junction bases with no gene match: 16. Looked up from germline, CDR1 is SNHLY and CDR2 is FYNNEI. The CDR3 sequence is 15 residues long. The complete variable domain, with remaining parts taken from reference TRBV2 and TRBJ2-7, reads EPEVTQTPSHQVTQMGQEVILRCVPISNHLYFYWYRQILGQKVEFLVSFYNNEISEKSEIFDDQFSVERPDGSNFTLKIRSTKLEDSAMYFCASRREGSGPPGQYFGPGTRLTVT.

This clone has just one count. The J gene is TRBJ1-4, the V gene TRBV19, with D possibly being TRBD1 (5 bases). Germline loops: CDR1 LNHDA, CDR2 SQIVND (reference sequence). The CDR3 loop spans 14 amino acids. Trimming removed 3 bases at V and 4 bases at J, with 9 bases between. The CDR3: CASSMGQLNEKLFF. Here the CDR3 DNA reads TGTGCCAGTAGTATGGGGCAGCTTAATGAAAAACTGTTTTTT.

This chain links TRBV4-1 with TRBJ2-2; 11 bases map to TRBD2. The CDR3 consists of 18 residues. The J segment lost 0 bases and the V segment lost 1 base, leaving 4 bases of the junction unmatched. Germline CDR1 is MGHRA and CDR2 is YSYEKL. The CDR3 DNA is TGCGCCAGCAGCCAAGGAGGACTAGCGGGTCCGAACACCGGGGAGCTGTTTTTT. Its translation: CASSQGGLAGPNTGELFF.

The V call is TRBV6-1, the J call TRBJ2-1; TRBD1 agrees at 9 bases. The CDR3 totals 14 residues. Germline V gene data show CDR1 as MNHNS and CDR2 as SASEGT. V was pared by 3 bases and J by 7 bases, with 4 bases of the junction left unmatched. DNA for the CDR3: TGTGCCAGCAGTGACCCGGGACAGGGAAATGAGCAGTTCTTC. Its protein is CASSDPGQGNEQFF.

The rearrangement joins TRBV13 to TRBJ1-4, with 7 bases that match TRBD1. There are 16 residues in the CDR3. With 1 base clipped from V and 8 bases from J, the junction kept 10 bases outside the gene matches. CDR1 PRHDT and CDR2 FYEKMQ come from the germline V gene (reference sequence). CDR3 protein: CASSLDLAAGGEKLFF. The CDR3 nucleotides read TGTGCCAGCAGCTTAGATTTGGCGGCAGGGGGGGAAAAACTGTTTTTT.

This clone showed up just once. The rearrangement links TRBV12-3 or TRBV12-4 to TRBJ1-1; 9 bases match TRBD1. V shed 7 bases, J shed 5 bases, and the junction held 5 bases outside the gene matches. The length of the CDR3 is 13 residues. The CDR3 sequence: CASTRDRATEAFF. As DNA, the CDR3 is TGTGCCAGCACCCGGGACAGGGCTACTGAAGCTTTCTTT.

CDR3 sequence: CASSREDSYEQYF. The CDR3 DNA sequence: TGTGCCAGTAGTAGGGAGGATTCCTACGAGCAGTACTTC. The chain joins TRBV19 to TRBJ2-7; a possible D gene is TRBD2 (6 bases). The germline V gene encodes CDR1 LNHDA and CDR2 SQIVND (reference sequence). The CDR3 consists of 13 residues. Trimming cost V 4 bases and J 1 base, with 8 bases left between them.

This chain's CDR3 is CASSSSLMTGTPHGYTF. In DNA form, the CDR3 reads TGTGCCAGCAGTTCCTCCTTGATGACAGGAACACCGCATGGCTACACCTTC. The chain joins TRBV27 to TRBJ1-2, with D possibly TRBD1 on 6 matching bases. Trimming removed 4 bases at V and 6 bases at J, with 24 bases between. Germline CDR1 reads MNHEY; CDR2 reads SMNVEV (reference sequence). This CDR3 spans 17 amino acids.

This clone showed up just once. This chain uses TRBV21-1 with TRBJ2-1. TRBV21-1 is assigned pseudogene status. CDR3 length equals 14 residues. This chain's CDR3 is CASSKRADYNEQFF. CDR3 DNA: TGTGCCAGCAGCAAAAGGGCAGATTACAATGAGCAGTTCTTC.

The chain links TRBV5-4 to TRBJ2-7, with D possibly matching TRBD2 (5 bases). Trimming left V 3 bases short and J 2 bases short, with 12 bases between. Germline CDR1 is SGHNT and CDR2 is YYREEE (reference sequence). The CDR3 covers 14 residues. Written as DNA, the CDR3 is TGTGCCAGCAGCTCCATAACCGGGACCTACGAGCAGTACTTC. Translation: CASSSITGTYEQYF. The full variable domain, rest sourced from reference TRBV5-4 and TRBJ2-7, is ETGVTQSPTHLIKTRGQQVTLRCSSQSGHNTVSWYQQALGQGPQFIFQYYREEENGRGNFPPRFSGLQFPNYSSELNVNALELDDSALYLCASSSITGTYEQYFGPGTRLTVT.

This clone was picked up one time. The chain uses TRBV30 and TRBJ2-1, with D perhaps TRBD1 (6 bases). V was clipped by 0 bases and J by 1 base, with 7 bases between them. CDR1 and CDR2 (germline): GTSNPN, SVGIG (reference sequence). This CDR3 is built from 14 residues. The CDR3 loop is CAWSVGTSYNEQFF. The CDR3 DNA sequence: TGTGCCTGGAGTGTAGGGACATCCTACAATGAGCAGTTCTTC.

The rearrangement joins TRBV6-5 to TRBJ2-1, with 7 positions matching TRBD2. V was pared by 5 bases and J by 4 bases, with 2 bases of the junction left unmatched. Germline CDR1 MNHEY, CDR2 SVGAGI. The CDR3 covers 13 residues. The CDR3 reads CASSSSGYNEQFF. CDR3 nucleotides: TGTGCCAGCAGTAGTAGCGGGTACAATGAGCAGTTCTTC.

The chain combines TRBV5-5 with TRBJ2-3, with 7 bases lining up with TRBD2. This CDR3 is built from 18 residues. V trimming: 1 base; J trimming: 0 bases; junction bases outside the gene matches: 11. Germline values: CDR1 SGHKS, CDR2 YYEKEE (reference sequence). The CDR3 spells CASSLRLAGAPSTDTQYF. CDR3 nucleotides: TGTGCCAGCAGCTTGAGACTAGCAGGCGCTCCTAGCACAGATACGCAGTATTTT.

J is TRBJ2-1 and V is TRBV6-1; 7 bases match TRBD2. Germline V gene data show CDR1 as MNHNS and CDR2 as SASEGT. The V gene end was trimmed by 2 bases and the J gene end by 1 base; junction bases not matched to a gene: 2. The CDR3 loop spans 15 amino acids. CDR3 sequence: CASSEWTSSYNEQFF. In nucleotides, the CDR3 is TGTGCCAGCAGTGAATGGACTAGTTCCTACAATGAGCAGTTCTTC.